Following are 10 T cell receptor beta chains from one sample sequenced in a study of neurological immune-mediated disorders. MiXCR, run by TCRdb on the 5' RACE reads, gives a single entry per CDR3 protein. The data contain around 68,000 distinct CDR3 sequences, roughly 3.7% of them singletons. The sequencing sample was made of PBMCs. The source is a middle-aged man with multiple sclerosis.

This clonotype was seen ten or more times. The chain is built from TRBV7-8 and TRBJ2-5; D unresolved. From germline, CDR1 is SGHVS and CDR2 FQNEAQ. The CDR3 spans 13 residues. Trimming removed 5 bases from V and 1 base from J, with 8 bases in between. Written as DNA, the CDR3 is TGTGCCAGCAGCCCCGGGCCCCAAGAGACCCAGTACTTC. This translates into CASSPGPQETQYF. The complete variable domain, with remaining parts taken from reference TRBV7-8 and TRBJ2-5, reads GAGVSQSPRYKVAKRGQDVALRCDPISGHVSLFWYQQALGQGPEFLTYFQNEAQLDKSGLPSDRFFAERPEGSVSTLKIQRTQQEDSAVYLCASSPGPQETQYFGPGTRLLVL.

This clonotype was observed at least ten times. The chain recombines TRBV7-2 with TRBJ1-1; D remains ambiguous. CDR1 and CDR2 from the germline V gene are SGHTA and FQGNSA. Between the trimmed V and J ends, which lost 4 bases and 6 bases, there was a span of 6 bases. The CDR3 totals 11 residues. The CDR3 sequence: CASSYRAEAFF. The CDR3, as DNA: TGTGCCAGCAGCTACAGAGCTGAAGCTTTCTTT.

This clonotype was observed many times. The J gene is TRBJ1-2, the V gene TRBV4-1, with TRBD1 as a possible D gene (6 bases). The CDR3 contains 15 residues. Between the trimmed V and J ends, which lost 0 bases and 1 base, there was a span of 9 bases. Looked up from germline, CDR1 is MGHRA and CDR2 is YSYEKL. In nucleotides, the CDR3 is TGCGCCAGCAGCCAAGATAACAGGGTTAACTATGGCTACACCTTC. This gives the protein CASSQDNRVNYGYTF.

This clonotype appeared many times. V is TRBV27 and J is TRBJ1-1, with D possibly being TRBD1 (5 bases). This CDR3 spans 15 amino acids. V dropped 5 bases and J dropped 3 bases, with 16 bases sitting between them. Germline-derived CDR1 and CDR2 are MNHEY and SMNVEV (reference sequence). CDR3 nucleotides: TGTGCCAGCAGTAACAGACCCAGGGTTTACACTGAAGCTTTCTTT. Its translation: CASSNRPRVYTEAFF.

This clonotype has ten or more counts. The V call is TRBV7-3, the J call TRBJ2-1; a possible D gene is TRBD2 (6 bases). V lost 0 bases to trimming and J lost 10 bases, with 13 bases between them. The germline CDR1 and CDR2 sequences are SGHTA and FQGTGA. The CDR3 has 14 residues. DNA of the CDR3: TGTGCCAGCAGCTTAACTGAAGGAGGGACCGAGCAGTTCTTC. Translating gives CASSLTEGGTEQFF.

This clonotype was found many times. The V and J genes are TRBV5-1 and TRBJ1-1; the D is unclear. Looked up from germline, CDR1 is SGHRS and CDR2 is YFSETQ. The V gene lost 4 bases and the J gene lost 7 bases, with 11 bases spanning the gap. CDR3 length: 12 residues. In DNA form, the CDR3 reads TGCGCCAGCAGCGCCGACACGGTTGAAGCTTTCTTT. The encoded protein is CASSADTVEAFF.

This clonotype was picked up a small number of times. The V call is TRBV29-1, the J call TRBJ1-4; D gene unclear. Trimming shortened V by 3 bases and J by 0 bases, and 5 bases separated the two germline ends. The CDR3 covers 13 residues. The germline V gene has CDR1 SQVTM and CDR2 ANQGSEA. The CDR3 sequence: CSVDSPTNEKLFF. CDR3 nucleotide sequence: TGCAGCGTTGACAGTCCAACTAATGAAAAACTGTTTTTT.

This clonotype appeared many times. J is TRBJ2-1 and V is TRBV27; 8 nucleotides line up with TRBD1. V lost 6 bases and J lost 6; bases outside the gene matches: 13. This CDR3 is 16 amino acids long. From germline, CDR1 is MNHEY and CDR2 SMNVEV (reference sequence). In nucleotides, the CDR3 is TGTGCCAGCAGCTACCAGCGACAGGGGTTCCCCAATGAGCAGTTCTTC. Translation gives CASSYQRQGFPNEQFF.

The rearrangement links TRBV5-1 to TRBJ1-2; maybe TRBD1 (5 bases). Germline CDR1 is SGHRS and CDR2 is YFSETQ. The CDR3 is made up of 15 amino acids. Trimming took 1 base from V and 4 from J, leaving 14 bases between them. This chain's CDR3 is CASSLRGLLGYGYTF. CDR3 sequence (DNA): TGCGCCAGCAGCTTGCGGGGCCTCCTAGGCTATGGCTACACCTTC. The full variable domain, in which reference TRBV5-1 and TRBJ1-2 provide the parts outside the CDR3, is KAGVTQTPRYLIKTRGQQVTLSCSPISGHRSVSWYQQTPGQGLQFLFEYFSETQRNKGNFPGRFSGRQFSNSRSEMNVSTLELGDSALYLCASSLRGLLGYGYTFGSGTRLTVV.

This clonotype was observed many times. J is TRBJ2-5 and V is TRBV20-1; TRBD2 matches at 12 bases. CDR3 size: 15 residues. CDR1 and CDR2 from the germline V gene are DFQATT and SNEGSKA (reference sequence). The trim removed 6 bases at V and 1 base at J, leaving 6 bases unmatched. CDR3: CSAPTSGGFQETQYF. CDR3 nucleotides: TGCAGTGCACCAACTAGCGGGGGGTTCCAAGAGACCCAGTACTTC.